The 25 T cell receptor beta chains reported below all come from one sample, sequenced in a study of response to subunit inactivated influenza vaccine. TCRdb analysed the RT-PCR reads with MiXCR anew, one entry per CDR3 protein. The repertoire has around 540,000 distinct CDR3 sequences, approximately 12% of them found once; the top ten carry about a tenth. The specimen was PBMCs from blood, collected on the day of vaccination. These receptors all come from a man over 45 who received an inactivated influenza vaccine.

The CDR3 DNA follows: TGTGCCAGCAGCGCAATCGGGACTAGCGGACTAAACAATGAGCAGTTCTTC. This translates into CASSAIGTSGLNNEQFF. The chain carries TRBV7-8 and TRBJ2-1; 11 bases match TRBD2. The V and J ends lost 5 bases and 5 bases, in that order; junction bases with no gene match: 11. From germline, CDR1 is SGHVS and CDR2 FQNEAQ. CDR3 length: 17 residues.

This chain uses TRBV12-3 or TRBV12-4 with TRBJ2-3; no definite D call. V was clipped by 3 bases and J by 5 bases, with 6 bases between them. This CDR3 spans 12 amino acids. Here the CDR3 reads CASSLDEDTQYF. As DNA, the CDR3 is TGTGCCAGCAGTTTGGATGAAGATACGCAGTATTTT.

This clonotype occurred a few times. The chain employs TRBV29-1 and TRBJ1-5, with D hard to call. This CDR3 comprises 13 residues. Looked up from germline, CDR1 is SQVTM and CDR2 is ANQGSEA. V lost 4 bases and J 5 bases, leaving 12 bases between the germline ends. The CDR3 DNA reads TGCAGCGTTGGAGAGACAAACGATCAGCCCCAGCATTTT. It yields the protein CSVGETNDQPQHF.

This clonotype was seen a handful of times. V usage is TRBV27 and J usage is TRBJ2-7; D not certain. The CDR3 sequence is 15 residues long. Germline-derived CDR1 and CDR2 are MNHEY and SMNVEV (reference sequence). Trimming removed 0 bases at V and 0 bases at J, with 9 bases between. Here the CDR3 DNA reads TGTGCCAGCAGTTTATCCGCAGATATCTCCTACGAGCAGTACTTC. Translation: CASSLSADISYEQYF.

The genes are TRBV28 and TRBJ1-3; 7 bases line up with TRBD1. The V gene's germline CDR1 is MDHEN and CDR2 SYDVKM. The V and J ends lost 5 bases and 5 bases, in that order; junction bases with no gene match: 9. The CDR3 contains 15 residues. CDR3 bases: TGTGCCAGCAGTGTACCGGGACAGCAACGAAACACCATATATTTT. As protein: CASSVPGQQRNTIYF.

The rearrangement uses TRBV6-2 or TRBV6-3 and TRBJ2-1, with D hard to call. With 2 bases removed from V and 11 bases from J, the gap between germline ends came to 16 bases. This CDR3 region has 14 residues. CDR1 and CDR2 from the germline V gene are MNHEY and SVGEGT. CDR3 sequence: CASSYGEYGLQQFF. The CDR3 DNA reads as TGTGCCAGCAGTTACGGGGAATACGGTTTGCAGCAGTTCTTC.

The chain has TRBV6-1 and TRBJ2-3; TRBD2 is a possible D gene (6 bases). V dropped 5 bases and J dropped 2 bases, with 11 bases sitting between them. The CDR3 is made up of 14 amino acids. CDR1 is MNHNS and CDR2 is SASEGT in the germline V gene. The CDR3 spells CASSPGSFTDTQYF. DNA for the CDR3: TGTGCCAGCAGTCCCGGGAGTTTCACAGATACGCAGTATTTT.

This clonotype occurred many times. The chain employs TRBV29-1 and TRBJ1-2; D perhaps matches TRBD1 (6 bases). Trimming cost V 3 bases and J 7 bases, with 21 bases left between them. CDR3 length: 15 amino acids. Per germline, CDR1 SQVTM and CDR2 ANQGSEA. In DNA form, the CDR3 reads TGCAGCGTTGAGATAAGACCAGGGGACTCTAGTGGCTACACCTTC. This gives the protein CSVEIRPGDSSGYTF.

This clonotype was found a few times. The chain couples TRBV3-1 to TRBJ2-3; weak D call: TRBD2 (6 bases). Germline values: CDR1 LGHDT, CDR2 YNNKEL (reference sequence). The CDR3 is 12 residues long. V gave up 8 bases and J gave up 4 bases, with 10 bases separating them. CDR3 DNA: TGTGCCAGCGGGGGGTTCCCAGATACGCAGTATTTT. As protein: CASGGFPDTQYF.

This clonotype was seen a few times. The chain joins TRBV6-1 to TRBJ2-3, with a weak D call TRBD1 (6 bases). The CDR3 has 15 amino acids. Trimming took off 6 bases at V and 0 bases at J, with 13 bases between the two ends. The V gene's germline CDR1 is MNHNS and CDR2 SASEGT. DNA of the CDR3: TGTGCCAGCAGAACGGGACAATTAAGCACAGATACGCAGTATTTT. Its translation: CASRTGQLSTDTQYF.

This clonotype was observed a few times. This chain joins TRBV7-2 and TRBJ1-1; 8 positions agree with TRBD1. CDR3 length: 15 amino acids. V was clipped by 1 base and J by 4 bases; unmatched bases: 5. Germline lookup yields CDR1 SGHTA and CDR2 FQGNSA. CDR3 loop: CASSLVNRGSTEAFF. CDR3 DNA sequence: TGTGCCAGCAGCTTAGTGAACAGGGGGAGCACTGAAGCTTTCTTT.

This clonotype was counted only a few times. The chain recombines TRBV4-3 with TRBJ2-7; 8 bases fit TRBD2. CDR1 and CDR2 (germline): LGHNA, YSLEER. This CDR3 region has 16 residues. V dropped 2 bases and J dropped 3; count of bases not matched to a gene: 9. CDR3: CASSQLVAGHYYEQYF. DNA of the CDR3: TGCGCCAGCAGCCAATTGGTAGCGGGACACTACTACGAGCAGTACTTC.

The chain couples TRBV4-3 to TRBJ2-7; D might be TRBD1 (6 bases). This CDR3 is built from 15 residues. V was trimmed by 0 bases and J by 1 base, leaving 10 bases between them. Germline-derived CDR1 and CDR2 are LGHNA and YSLEER. The DNA of the CDR3 is TGCGCCAGCAGCCAAGATAGGGGACAATCCTACGAGCAGTACTTC. Protein product: CASSQDRGQSYEQYF.

To note about this clonotype: No conserved phenylalanine or tryptophan ends this CDR3, so it is likely a read error. This chain uses TRBV3-1 with TRBJ1-1; TRBD1 might be the D (5 bases). The CDR3 extends over 13 amino acids. Germline CDR1 is LGHDT and CDR2 is YNNKEL (reference sequence). Trimming took 1 base from V and 6 from J, leaving 9 bases between them. Written as DNA, the CDR3 is TGTGCCAGCAGCCAAGGGGGCGTCGCTGAAGCTTTCTCT. It specifies CASSQGGVAEAFS.

The V gene is TRBV14, the J gene TRBJ2-1; 16 nucleotides agree with TRBD2. CDR1 is SGHDN and CDR2 is FVKESK in the germline V gene. The CDR3 consists of 15 residues. V was clipped by 4 bases and J by 10 bases; unmatched bases: 4. The CDR3 region has the DNA TGTGCCAGCAGCCCCGGGACTAGCGGGAGGGCCGAGCAGTTCTTC. Translated, it gives CASSPGTSGRAEQFF. The full variable domain, in which reference TRBV14 and TRBJ2-1 provide the parts outside the CDR3, is EAGVTQFPSHSVIEKGQTVTLRCDPISGHDNLYWYRRVMGKEIKFLLHFVKESKQDESGMPNNRFLAERTGGTYSTLKVQPAELEDSGVYFCASSPGTSGRAEQFFGPGTRLTVL.

This clonotype was picked up a small number of times. The V gene is TRBV29-1, the J gene TRBJ2-3; D possibly corresponds to TRBD2 (5 bases). V dropped 1 base and J dropped 4 bases, with 15 bases sitting between them. The germline V gene has CDR1 SQVTM and CDR2 ANQGSEA. CDR3 length: 15 residues. CDR3 amino acids: CSVEVPTWTPDTQYF. DNA of the CDR3: TGCAGCGTTGAAGTACCAACGTGGACTCCAGATACGCAGTATTTT.

Only a few counts were recorded for this clonotype. The chain carries TRBV3-1 and TRBJ1-1; D is unresolved. From germline, CDR1 is LGHDT and CDR2 YNNKEL (reference sequence). Trimming stripped 4 bases from V and 5 bases from J, with 14 bases between. The CDR3 is 14 amino acids. The CDR3 coding sequence is TGTGCCAGCAGCCCCGGCGGCTCGGGGACTGAAGCTTTCTTT. It specifies CASSPGGSGTEAFF.

A few counts support this clonotype. The gene calls are TRBV19 and TRBJ2-1; possibly TRBD1 or TRBD2 for D (5 bases each). V shed 5 bases and J shed 2 bases, with 7 bases lying between them. The CDR3 is 13 amino acids. Germline-derived CDR1 and CDR2 are LNHDA and SQIVND (reference sequence). The CDR3 nucleotides are TGTGCCAGTAGTTGGGGGACCTACAATGAGCAGTTCTTC. Translating gives CASSWGTYNEQFF.

This clonotype showed up many times. This chain connects TRBV28 to TRBJ1-2, with TRBD1 matching 7 bases. The CDR3 totals 14 residues. With 7 bases clipped from V and 1 base from J, the junction kept 6 bases outside the gene matches. Germline V gene data show CDR1 as MDHEN and CDR2 as SYDVKM. DNA of the CDR3: TGTGCCAGCAACGACAGGGAAAATAACTATGGCTACACCTTC. Its protein product is CASNDRENNYGYTF.

The table lists this clonotype with a few counts. The chain is built from TRBV6-1 and TRBJ2-3; D call uncertain. This CDR3 region has 15 residues. Trimming removed 2 bases at V and 1 base at J, with 10 bases between. Looked up from germline, CDR1 is MNHNS and CDR2 is SASEGT. The CDR3 DNA is TGTGCCAGCAGTGAATCGGGCCCAGGCACAGATACGCAGTATTTT. The encoded protein is CASSESGPGTDTQYF.

CDR3 sequence: CASSQETGGYNEQFF. For the CDR3, the DNA is TGCGCCAGCAGCCAAGAGACAGGGGGCTACAATGAGCAGTTCTTC. V gene TRBV4-1 combines with J gene TRBJ2-1; 9 bases match TRBD1. The CDR3 spans 15 residues. The V gene's germline CDR1 is MGHRA and CDR2 YSYEKL. The trim removed 0 bases at V and 3 bases at J, leaving 0 bases unmatched.

The J gene is TRBJ1-2, the V gene TRBV7-6; D unclear. The V end lost 5 bases, the J end lost 6 bases, and 13 bases lay between the germline ends. The CDR3 sequence is 13 residues long. CDR1 and CDR2 (germline): SGHVS, FNYEAQ. CDR3 DNA sequence: TGTGCCAGCAGCGCCCTGGGCCCGGATGGCTACACCTTC. It is translated as CASSALGPDGYTF.

The chain employs TRBV7-2 and TRBJ1-2; possibly TRBD1 for D (5 bases). Germline CDR1 reads SGHTA; CDR2 reads FQGNSA. The length of the CDR3 is 16 residues. V gave up 5 bases and J gave up 0 bases, with 16 bases separating them. The DNA for the CDR3 is TGTGCCAGCAGCCTTAGTGGGGGGATACCTAACTATGGCTACACCTTC. It encodes CASSLSGGIPNYGYTF.

V is TRBV3-1 and J is TRBJ2-3; a weak D match, TRBD2 (6 bases). Germline-derived CDR1 and CDR2 are LGHDT and YNNKEL (reference sequence). This CDR3 comprises 15 residues. V shed 7 bases and J shed 4 bases, with 18 bases lying between them. The CDR3 is CASTLNSRGSDTQYF. As DNA, the CDR3 is TGTGCCAGCACCCTTAACTCGCGGGGATCAGATACGCAGTATTTT.

The chain joins TRBV6-2 or TRBV6-3 to TRBJ2-7, with 8 nucleotides matching TRBD2. CDR1 and CDR2 from the germline V gene are MNHEY and SVGEGT. Unmatched junction bases numbered 11, after V lost 5 bases and J lost 2 bases. The CDR3 has 16 amino acids. The CDR3 DNA reads as TGTGCCAGCAGTCACCCCTTGGGTAGCGGGACCTACGAGCAGTACTTC. It codes for CASSHPLGSGTYEQYF.